The present T cell receptor (beta chain) was sequenced within a study of blood T cell repertoires in COVID-19. Repertoires were generated with immunoSEQ multiplex PCR, while TCRdb's copy carries only in-frame clones and drops some. The sample consists of 340,000 or so clones, approximately 83% of them appearing once. Cohort assignment relied on participant-reported clinical history. This receptor was identified in a woman between 35 and 50 years old with acute COVID-19. The sample consisted of PBMCs or T cells enriched from blood (not recorded which).

CDR3 sequence: CASSPGQGEGETQYF. CDR3 nucleotide sequence: TGCGCCAGCAGCCCGGGACAGGGTGAGGGTGAGACCCAGTACTTC. The chain has TRBV5-1 and TRBJ2-5; 9 nucleotides line up with TRBD1. J lost 5 bases, V lost 4 bases, and 9 bases had no gene match. Looked up from germline, CDR1 is SGHRS and CDR2 is YFSETQ. The length of the CDR3 is 15 residues.